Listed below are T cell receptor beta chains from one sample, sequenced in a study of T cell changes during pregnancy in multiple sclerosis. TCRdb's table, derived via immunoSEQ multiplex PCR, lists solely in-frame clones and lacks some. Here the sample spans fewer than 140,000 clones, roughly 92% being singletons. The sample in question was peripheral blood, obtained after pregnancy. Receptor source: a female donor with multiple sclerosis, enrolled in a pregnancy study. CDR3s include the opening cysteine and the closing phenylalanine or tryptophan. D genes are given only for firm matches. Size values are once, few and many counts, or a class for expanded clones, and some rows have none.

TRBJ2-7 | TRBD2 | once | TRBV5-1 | CASSLARRGTPSYEQYF | TGCGCCAGCAGCTTGGCCCGGCGGGGGACCCCCTCCTACGAGCAGTACTTC
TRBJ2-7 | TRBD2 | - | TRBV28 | CASSYQTSGGTYEQYF | TGTGCCAGCAGTTATCAGACTAGCGGGGGAACCTACGAGCAGTACTTC
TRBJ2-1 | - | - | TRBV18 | CASSNPLAAGSYNEQFF | TGTGCCAGCTCAAACCCCTTGGCGGCCGGATCCTACAATGAGCAGTTCTTC
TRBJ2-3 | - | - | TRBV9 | CASSVGSKPTYTDTQYF | TGTGCCAGCAGCGTAGGGAGTAAACCCACCTACACAGATACGCAGTATTTT
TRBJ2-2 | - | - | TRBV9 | CASSVTGWGTGELFF | TGTGCCAGCAGCGTAACAGGGTGGGGCACCGGGGAGCTGTTTTTT
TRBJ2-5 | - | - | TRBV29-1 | CSAGGVSETQYF | TGCAGCGCCGGCGGAGTATCAGAGACCCAGTACTTC
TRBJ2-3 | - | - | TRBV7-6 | CASSIWGGAGTDTQYF | TGTGCCAGCAGCATCTGGGGTGGGGCTGGCACAGATACGCAGTATTTT
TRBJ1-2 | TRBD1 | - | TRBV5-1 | CASSLGDRTNYGYTF | TGCGCCAGCAGCTTAGGGGACAGAACTAACTATGGCTACACCTTC
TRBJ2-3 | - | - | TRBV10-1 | CASSGSGTPPGADTQYF | TGCGCCAGCAGTGGGTCCGGGACTCCCCCAGGCGCAGATACGCAGTATTTT
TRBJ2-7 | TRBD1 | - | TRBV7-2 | CASSLGQGGEQYF | TGTGCCAGCAGCTTAGGACAGGGGGGCGAGCAGTACTTC
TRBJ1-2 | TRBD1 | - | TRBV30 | CACTTGGSYGYTF | TGTGCCTGTACCACAGGGGGCAGCTATGGCTACACCTTC
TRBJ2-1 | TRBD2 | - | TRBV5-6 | CASRGGAYNEQFF | TGTGCCAGCCGGGGGGGGGCATACAATGAGCAGTTCTTC
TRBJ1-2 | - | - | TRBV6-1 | CASTRSGANYGYTF | TGTGCCAGCACCAGGTCGGGGGCTAACTATGGCTACACCTTC
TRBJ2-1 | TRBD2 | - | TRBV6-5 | CASSYSGGGLAEQFF | TGTGCCAGCAGTTACTCTGGGGGAGGGCTCGCTGAGCAGTTCTTC
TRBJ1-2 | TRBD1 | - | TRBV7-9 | CASSSRTGRANYGYTF | TGTGCCAGCAGCTCCCGGACAGGGAGAGCTAACTATGGCTACACCTTC
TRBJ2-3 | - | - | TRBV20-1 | CSARADTQYF | TGCAGTGCTCGGGCAGATACGCAGTATTTT
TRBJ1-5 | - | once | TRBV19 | CASSPQGRNNQPQHF | TGTGCCAGTAGCCCTCAGGGTAGGAACAATCAGCCCCAGCATTTT
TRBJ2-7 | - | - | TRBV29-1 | CSVAGSSNYEQYF | TGCAGCGTTGCCGGATCGTCAAACTACGAGCAGTACTTC
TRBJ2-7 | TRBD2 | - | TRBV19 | CASSIAREARYEQYF | TGTGCCAGTAGTATAGCCCGGGAGGCGCGCTACGAGCAGTACTTC
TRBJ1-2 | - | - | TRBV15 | CATSRDRTMGPGYTF | TGTGCCACCAGCAGAGATCGGACGATGGGGCCTGGCTACACCTTC
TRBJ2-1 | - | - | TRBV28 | CASSPPGIHSYNEQFF | TGTGCCAGCAGTCCCCCGGGGATTCACTCCTACAATGAGCAGTTCTTC
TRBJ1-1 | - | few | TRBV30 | CAWSVILLGTEAFF | TGTGCCTGGAGTGTTATCCTCCTCGGGACTGAAGCTTTCTTT
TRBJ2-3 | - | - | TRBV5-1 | CASSGGLLSTDTQYF | TGCGCCAGCAGCGGGGGCCTCCTTAGCACAGATACGCAGTATTTT
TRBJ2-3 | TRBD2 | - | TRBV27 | CASSISGIFGDTQYF | TGTGCCAGCAGCATTAGCGGGATCTTTGGAGATACGCAGTATTTT
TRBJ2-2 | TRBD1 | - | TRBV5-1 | CASSRQPTGTGTGELFF | TGCGCCAGCAGCCGCCAACCGACAGGGACGGGCACCGGGGAGCTGTTTTTT
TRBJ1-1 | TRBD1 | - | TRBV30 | CAGPGTGTGAEAFF | TGTGCCGGTCCCGGGACAGGGACGGGCGCTGAAGCTTTCTTT